Listed below are T cell receptor beta chains from one sample, sequenced in a study of shared clonotypes between healthy human individuals. Profiling relied on immunoSEQ multiplex PCR, and the TCRdb table lists in-frame clones only, not all of them. Among 1.5 million to 1.9 million clones listed, 95% to 99% were seen once. The sample was naive CD4+ T cells sorted from blood. These receptors were taken from a young man in good health. Each CDR3 is given without its conserved first and last residue. A D gene is named only where the DNA matches it firmly.

d_call j_call v_call cdr3_aa
NA TRBJ1-1 TRBV5-1 ASTTGVRATEAF
NA TRBJ2-1 TRBV7-2 ASRQGTYNEQF
NA TRBJ1-5 TRBV18 ASSPLDLNPRDAINQPQH
TRBD2 TRBJ2-7 TRBV28 ASSSSGPSSYEQY
NA TRBJ2-7 TRBV19 ASSVNFKGYEQY
NA TRBJ1-2 TRBV9 ASSPSGGYGYT
NA TRBJ1-1 TRBV5-4 ASSSPPQINTEAF
TRBD1 TRBJ2-2 TRBV28 ASSTGGFTGELF
NA TRBJ1-1 TRBV28 ASSLFGGSGAF
NA TRBJ1-5 TRBV28 ATRRPGSNQPQH
NA TRBJ2-3 TRBV7-2 ASSGVPTDTQY
NA TRBJ1-2 TRBV5-4 ASSLDGGANYGYT
NA TRBJ2-2 TRBV7-9 ASSSWLASNTGELF
NA TRBJ1-4 TRBV15 ATSRLLVGERKLF
NA TRBJ2-2 TRBV11-3 ASSDHGSMGELF
TRBD2 TRBJ2-1 TRBV29-1 SGLAGDTYNEQF
TRBD1 TRBJ1-2 TRBV7-9 ASSFTISGGDGYT
NA TRBJ1-1 TRBV5-1 ASSNTLQAF
TRBD2 TRBJ2-3 TRBV15 ATSSGLGQASTDTQY
TRBD2 TRBJ2-2 TRBV4-1 ASSQGTRHTGELF
TRBD2 TRBJ2-3 TRBV6-6 ASSYIAGAVTDTQY
NA TRBJ2-1 TRBV18 ASSPKSFDEQF
NA TRBJ2-7 TRBV11-3 ASSTGTPSYEQY
NA TRBJ2-7 TRBV7-2 ASSYVRGPTYEQY
NA TRBJ2-2 TRBV6-1 ASSASRRAGTGELF
NA TRBJ1-3 TRBV28 ASSTTGFSGNTIY
TRBD2 TRBJ2-3 TRBV18 ASSPISTSGYTDTQY
NA TRBJ1-1 TRBV27 ASSLFPQSENTEAF
NA TRBJ2-4 TRBV11-2 ASSFLVGDSKNIQY
NA TRBJ1-6 TRBV11-3 ASSLEGGSPLH
NA TRBJ2-5 TRBV29-1 ASAGSETQY
NA TRBJ2-3 TRBV18 ASSPLNSDTQY
NA TRBJ2-7 TRBV10-3 AIRSGGDRVYEQY
TRBD2 TRBJ2-5 TRBV9 ASSVGLAGRETQY
TRBD1 TRBJ2-2 TRBV11-2 ASSLTGGSVWAGELF
TRBD1 TRBJ1-2 TRBV29-1 SAKQGAPHGYT
NA TRBJ2-3 TRBV5-1 ASSQMTDTQY
NA TRBJ2-7 TRBV19 ASSMRTSLSEQY
TRBD1 TRBJ2-3 TRBV5-7 ASSLAGMGTADTDTQY
TRBD2 TRBJ2-3 TRBV9 ASSARLAGDYDTQY
NA TRBJ2-2 TRBV7-2 ASSERLFANTGELF
TRBD1 TRBJ2-7 TRBV27 ASMDRDSTGQY
NA TRBJ2-7 TRBV6-5 ASQDWGSSYEQY
NA TRBJ1-3 TRBV10-3 AISVQGPPLSGNTIY
NA TRBJ2-7 TRBV5-1 ASSTRLSHEQY
NA TRBJ2-1 TRBV2 ASSEEAAGINEQF